The source of this T cell receptor beta chain is a study of Graves' ophthalmopathy and Graves' hyperthyroidism. Remarks on this clonotype: Its antigen is still unknown. A read error may produce the germline difference seen at one junction end.

The study amplified TCR beta CDR3 regions using RNA transcripts. Second-round multiplex PCR came after first-round RT-PCR with HTBI primers. TCRdb itself ran the multiplex PCR reads through MiXCR, one entry per CDR3 protein. The profile shows 600,000 to 950,000 distinct CDR3 sequences, roughly two fifths of them singletons. Study-wide points: For separating ophthalmopathy from stable hyperthyroidism, a 13-signature model gave approximately 90% sensitivity and about 80% specificity.

Pregnancy or lactation, uncontrolled infections and other autoimmune diseases were grounds for excluding patients. PBMCs were density-gradient isolated from approximately 10 ml fresh blood. Germline CDR1 reads SNHLY; CDR2 reads FYNNEI. The CDR3 spans 11 residues. The chain links TRBV2 to TRBJ2-2; D is undetermined. Material: peripheral blood. The clonotype comes from an adult man with Graves' ophthalmopathy. The CDR3 DNA reads as TGTGTCAGCCAGTTACCCGGGGAGCTGTTTTTT. This sequence encodes CVSQLPGELFF.